The clone carrying this T cell receptor (beta chain) was detected many times. Its antigen is unidentified. The sample comes from a study of read filtering for tumor transcriptome and immune sequencing. Study information: Whole-transcriptome libraries were prepared after DNase treatment.

The V gene lost 2 bases and the J gene lost 0 bases, with 5 bases spanning the gap. Germline V gene data show CDR1 as MDHEN and CDR2 as SYDVKM. The CDR3 is 14 residues long. Study observations and caveats: Roughly 82% of IR-seq clonotypes had a single read, yet these held 3% to 4% of reads.

This library used about 400 ng RNA and molecular barcoded adaptors spanning alpha/delta and beta/gamma chains. Each CDR3 protein is one row after TCRdb ran MiXCR on the reads. In the table there are about 58,000 distinct CDR3 sequences, 9% to 15% of which are singletons. The V gene is TRBV28, the J gene TRBJ1-5; D remains unclear. Sequencing was carried out using a population of CD138-negative cells sorted from bone marrow. The TCR was taken from a donor at least 40 years old with multiple myeloma. The CDR3 spells CASSLQVSNQPQHF. The CDR3 region has the DNA TGTGCCAGCAGTTTACAGGTTAGCAATCAGCCCCAGCATTTT.